This T cell receptor (beta chain) was found in a study of blood T cells in healthy people across ages. Combining a sample-barcoded 5' primer with a J-beta primer mix, a second PCR ran for 7 to 11 cycles. Each CDR3 protein is one row after TCRdb ran MiXCR on the 5' RACE reads. The sample has hundreds of thousands of distinct CDR3 sequences, 40% to 45% seen once. This clonotype was observed a single time. As yet, its antigen is unknown. Regarding the study as a whole: Possibly confounding the expanded clonotype changes was the fact that donor CMV status was unknown.

The sample, approximately 11 milliliters of peripheral blood, was drawn from each donor. Each sample had at least 6.5 million PBMCs isolated. Sequenced sample: blood. The clonotype was recovered from an older man in good health.

Here the CDR3 DNA reads TGTGCCTCCGGGACAGGGTCCCGTGCGGCCCCCTACGAGCAGTACTTC. Amino acids: CASGTGSRAAPYEQYF. This chain uses TRBV28 with TRBJ2-7; TRBD1 aligns across 9 bases. The CDR3 totals 16 residues. Germline assignment: CDR1 MDHEN and CDR2 SYDVKM. Losses at the gene ends were 11 bases for V and 2 bases for J; bases not matched to a gene: 16.